This T cell receptor beta chain came from a study of liver allograft versus peripheral blood T cells. Study at large: Transplanted livers held T cell receptor repertoires, and these were compared with repertoires in recipients' peripheral blood.

Using its own MiXCR run on the reads, TCRdb lists one record per CDR3 protein. The sample contains approximately 7,300 distinct CDR3 sequences, around a sixth of which appear only once. V was shortened by 7 bases and J by 5 bases, with 16 bases between the two germline ends. Germline CDR1 SGHDT, CDR2 YYEEEE. The CDR3 extends over 13 amino acids. Study results and caveats: Inside liver allografts, T cell receptor repertoires reportedly diverged from the repertoires found in peripheral blood.

Comments on this clonotype: The antigen remains unidentified.

This clonotype originated in a human patient who had a liver transplant. These T cells may partly come from the graft donor. V is TRBV5-6 and J is TRBJ2-7; D possibly uses TRBD1 or TRBD2 (5 bases each). CDR3 DNA: TGTGCCAGCTCCCGGGGCGCCCCCCACGAGCAGTACTTC. The encoded protein is CASSRGAPHEQYF.